Listed below are T cell receptor beta chains from one sample, sequenced in a study of blood T cell repertoires in COVID-19. Assay used: immunoSEQ multiplex PCR; TCRdb lists only in-frame clones, some missing. Found here are approximately 130,000 clones, less than 90% of them singletons; the top ten hold 15% to 20%. Sequenced: PBMCs or T cells enriched from blood (not recorded which). The origin of the receptors is a man aged 30 to 39 who had recovered from COVID-19. The CDR3 runs from the conserved cysteine through the conserved F or W. D genes are given only for firm matches. Rows give clone size only sometimes, using once, few, many, or a class for an expanded clone.

CDR3nt: TGCAGCGCCCGGACAGGGGATTTGGAAAAACTGTTTTTT
CDR3aa: CSARTGDLEKLFF
v_gene: TRBV29-1
j_gene: TRBJ1-4
abundance: NA
d_gene: TRBD1

CDR3nt: TGTGCCAGCAGTTACCCGACAGGTTGGAACACTGAAGCTTTCTTT
CDR3aa: CASSYPTGWNTEAFF
v_gene: TRBV6-2/TRBV6-3
j_gene: TRBJ1-1
abundance: NA
d_gene: NA

CDR3nt: TGTGCCAGCAGCTCAGACATTGGACAGAAGAACACTGAAGCTTTCTTT
CDR3aa: CASSSDIGQKNTEAFF
v_gene: TRBV5-4
j_gene: TRBJ1-1
abundance: NA
d_gene: NA

CDR3nt: TGCGCCAGCAGCCCAATTGGCGGGGGCACTGAAGCTTTCTTT
CDR3aa: CASSPIGGGTEAFF
v_gene: TRBV10-2
j_gene: TRBJ1-1
abundance: NA
d_gene: NA

CDR3nt: TGCGCCAGCAGCTTGGCCAGGGAGACCCAGTACTTC
CDR3aa: CASSLARETQYF
v_gene: TRBV5-1
j_gene: TRBJ2-5
abundance: NA
d_gene: NA

CDR3nt: TGTGCCAGCAGTCCCCAAGGGGCGACAGGGTCTGGCTACACCTTC
CDR3aa: CASSPQGATGSGYTF
v_gene: TRBV27
j_gene: TRBJ1-2
abundance: NA
d_gene: TRBD1

CDR3nt: TGCGCCAGCAGCGGTGGACAGGGGTACGGCTACACCTTC
CDR3aa: CASSGGQGYGYTF
v_gene: TRBV5-1
j_gene: TRBJ1-2
abundance: NA
d_gene: TRBD1

CDR3nt: TGTGCCAGCAGCCCCGAAAGCGGGGGCCTCCTCACAGATACGCAGTATTTT
CDR3aa: CASSPESGGLLTDTQYF
v_gene: TRBV5-6
j_gene: TRBJ2-3
abundance: few
d_gene: TRBD2

CDR3nt: TGTGCCAGTTCTGACAGGGTAAATTCACCCCTCCACTTT
CDR3aa: CASSDRVNSPLHF
v_gene: TRBV19
j_gene: TRBJ1-6
abundance: NA
d_gene: TRBD1

CDR3nt: TGTGCCAGCAGTCCGCTGACAGGGGAGACCCAGTACTTC
CDR3aa: CASSPLTGETQYF
v_gene: TRBV12-3/TRBV12-4
j_gene: TRBJ2-5
abundance: NA
d_gene: TRBD1

CDR3nt: TGTGCCAGCAGCCCCGACATCCTCCAGGGCAATGAGCAGTTCTTC
CDR3aa: CASSPDILQGNEQFF
v_gene: TRBV6-5
j_gene: TRBJ2-1
abundance: NA
d_gene: NA

CDR3nt: TGTGCCAGCAGCCAAGATCCAACCGGCGGGGATACGCAGTATTTT
CDR3aa: CASSQDPTGGDTQYF
v_gene: TRBV4-2
j_gene: TRBJ2-3
abundance: few
d_gene: NA

CDR3nt: TGTGCCATCAGTGAAGGGGCGGGTCGGGGGGCTAACAATGAGCAGTTCTTC
CDR3aa: CAISEGAGRGANNEQFF
v_gene: TRBV10-3
j_gene: TRBJ2-1
abundance: NA
d_gene: NA

CDR3nt: TGTGCCAGCAGCTTGACACGGGGGGCAAACACAGATACGCAGTATTTT
CDR3aa: CASSLTRGANTDTQYF
v_gene: TRBV5-4
j_gene: TRBJ2-3
abundance: NA
d_gene: NA

CDR3nt: TGTGCCAGCAGCTCCCCGGGGGGTGGGACCCAGTACTTC
CDR3aa: CASSSPGGGTQYF
v_gene: TRBV5-4
j_gene: TRBJ2-5
abundance: NA
d_gene: TRBD2

CDR3nt: TGTGCCAGCAGCCCTCGGGACAGAAGCACAGATACGCAGTATTTT
CDR3aa: CASSPRDRSTDTQYF
v_gene: TRBV3-1/TRBV3-2
j_gene: TRBJ2-3
abundance: NA
d_gene: TRBD1

CDR3nt: TGTGCCAGCAGCACAAAAGGGGGCACAGATACGCAGTATTTT
CDR3aa: CASSTKGGTDTQYF
v_gene: TRBV5-4
j_gene: TRBJ2-3
abundance: NA
d_gene: NA

CDR3nt: TGTGCCAGCATCCCCGGGACTACCGAAGACAATGAGCAGTTCTTC
CDR3aa: CASIPGTTEDNEQFF
v_gene: TRBV6-5
j_gene: TRBJ2-1
abundance: NA
d_gene: TRBD2

CDR3nt: TGTGCCAGCAGCTTCGAAGGGGATTCACCCCTCCACTTT
CDR3aa: CASSFEGDSPLHF
v_gene: TRBV7-9
j_gene: TRBJ1-6
abundance: NA
d_gene: NA

CDR3nt: TGTGCCAGCAGTGACCACTTAGACAGGGGCAATCAGCCCCAGCATTTT
CDR3aa: CASSDHLDRGNQPQHF
v_gene: TRBV6-1
j_gene: TRBJ1-5
abundance: NA
d_gene: TRBD1

CDR3nt: TGTGCCAGCAGCTTAGCTTGGAGCACTGAAGCTTTCTTT
CDR3aa: CASSLAWSTEAFF
v_gene: TRBV7-9
j_gene: TRBJ1-1
abundance: NA
d_gene: NA

CDR3nt: TGTGCCAGCCGCGGGGGACAGGGGGCAAGCACTGAAGCTTTCTTT
CDR3aa: CASRGGQGASTEAFF
v_gene: TRBV28
j_gene: TRBJ1-1
abundance: NA
d_gene: TRBD1

CDR3nt: TGTGCCAGCCGAAACCTGGGACAGCACAATGAGCAGTTCTTC
CDR3aa: CASRNLGQHNEQFF
v_gene: TRBV28
j_gene: TRBJ2-1
abundance: NA
d_gene: TRBD1

CDR3nt: TGTGCCAGCAGCCAAGCTATACACAATGAGCAGTTCTTC
CDR3aa: CASSQAIHNEQFF
v_gene: TRBV3-1/TRBV3-2
j_gene: TRBJ2-1
abundance: NA
d_gene: NA

CDR3nt: TGTGCCAGCAGCTTTGGACAGGCGGGCGAGCAGTACTTC
CDR3aa: CASSFGQAGEQYF
v_gene: TRBV7-9
j_gene: TRBJ2-7
abundance: few
d_gene: TRBD1

CDR3nt: TGTGCCAGCAGCCCCCGGGATTCGGGCACCGGGGAGCTGTTTTTT
CDR3aa: CASSPRDSGTGELFF
v_gene: TRBV7-9
j_gene: TRBJ2-2
abundance: NA
d_gene: NA

CDR3nt: TGTGCCATCAGTGACAGGAATCAGCCCCAGCATTTT
CDR3aa: CAISDRNQPQHF
v_gene: TRBV10-3
j_gene: TRBJ1-5
abundance: NA
d_gene: NA

CDR3nt: TGTGCCAGCAGCGGGCGGACAGGGACGGCGATGAACACTGAAGCTTTCTTT
CDR3aa: CASSGRTGTAMNTEAFF
v_gene: TRBV7-2
j_gene: TRBJ1-1
abundance: NA
d_gene: TRBD1

CDR3nt: TGTGCCATCAGTGAGTCCCGACAGAATCATGAGCAGTTCTTC
CDR3aa: CAISESRQNHEQFF
v_gene: TRBV10-3
j_gene: TRBJ2-1
abundance: NA
d_gene: NA

CDR3nt: TGTGCCAGCAGTTACCGGCCCTCGGCGGTATATTCACCCCTCCACTTT
CDR3aa: CASSYRPSAVYSPLHF
v_gene: TRBV6-5
j_gene: TRBJ1-6
abundance: NA
d_gene: NA

CDR3nt: TGTGCCAGCAGCCCACGGGGGGGGGAATTCACAGATACGCAGTATTTT
CDR3aa: CASSPRGGEFTDTQYF
v_gene: TRBV9
j_gene: TRBJ2-3
abundance: NA
d_gene: TRBD2

CDR3nt: TGTGCCAGCAGTCCGTTGGACAGGGGGTCCAATCAGCCCCAGCATTTT
CDR3aa: CASSPLDRGSNQPQHF
v_gene: TRBV27
j_gene: TRBJ1-5
abundance: NA
d_gene: TRBD1

CDR3nt: TGTGCCAGCAGCGTAGGACGGACAGTTCACTATGGCTACACCTTC
CDR3aa: CASSVGRTVHYGYTF
v_gene: TRBV9
j_gene: TRBJ1-2
abundance: NA
d_gene: NA

CDR3nt: TGTGCCAGCAGCACAGGAGAATATAATTCACCCCTCCACTTT
CDR3aa: CASSTGEYNSPLHF
v_gene: TRBV6-5
j_gene: TRBJ1-6
abundance: NA
d_gene: NA

CDR3nt: TGTGCCAGCAGGGGCAGGGCCGACAACGAGCAGTACTTC
CDR3aa: CASRGRADNEQYF
v_gene: TRBV12-3/TRBV12-4
j_gene: TRBJ2-7
abundance: NA
d_gene: NA

CDR3nt: TGTGCCAGCAGCTTACGACTAGCGGACACAGATACGCAGTATTTT
CDR3aa: CASSLRLADTDTQYF
v_gene: TRBV7-2
j_gene: TRBJ2-3
abundance: NA
d_gene: TRBD2

CDR3nt: TGTGCCATCAGGAGTCGGCAGGGGGCTAACACCGGGGAGCTGTTTTTT
CDR3aa: CAIRSRQGANTGELFF
v_gene: TRBV10-3
j_gene: TRBJ2-2
abundance: NA
d_gene: TRBD1

CDR3nt: TGTGCCAGCAGCCCCGAGGCCTATGGGGAGGGGCATGGCTACACCTTC
CDR3aa: CASSPEAYGEGHGYTF
v_gene: TRBV9
j_gene: TRBJ1-2
abundance: NA
d_gene: NA

CDR3nt: TGTGCCAGCAGCTTAGAACGGGGGTTACTTTCACCCCTCCACTTT
CDR3aa: CASSLERGLLSPLHF
v_gene: TRBV11-2
j_gene: TRBJ1-6
abundance: few
d_gene: NA

CDR3nt: TGTGCCAGCAGTTTCTCTAAATGGTTGCGGGAGGCCGCCTACGAGCAGTACTTC
CDR3aa: CASSFSKWLREAAYEQYF
v_gene: TRBV27
j_gene: TRBJ2-7
abundance: NA
d_gene: TRBD2

CDR3nt: TGCGCCAGCAGCCTGGGACAGGGGGCGAACACTGAAGCTTTCTTT
CDR3aa: CASSLGQGANTEAFF
v_gene: TRBV4-1
j_gene: TRBJ1-1
abundance: NA
d_gene: TRBD1

CDR3nt: TGTGCCAGCAGTTACTCACGGCAGGGGAACACTGAAGCTTTCTTT
CDR3aa: CASSYSRQGNTEAFF
v_gene: TRBV6-2/TRBV6-3
j_gene: TRBJ1-1
abundance: NA
d_gene: NA

CDR3nt: TGCAGCGGGGGGGAGCGGGTTACAGATACGCAGTATTTT
CDR3aa: CSGGERVTDTQYF
v_gene: TRBV29-1
j_gene: TRBJ2-3
abundance: NA
d_gene: NA

CDR3nt: TGTGCCAGCAGCATAGGACAGGGGAGCAATCAGCCCCAGCATTTT
CDR3aa: CASSIGQGSNQPQHF
v_gene: TRBV9
j_gene: TRBJ1-5
abundance: NA
d_gene: TRBD1

CDR3nt: TGTGCCAGCAGCTTTAGCGGGAGCGCCCACAATGAGCAGTTCTTC
CDR3aa: CASSFSGSAHNEQFF
v_gene: TRBV7-9
j_gene: TRBJ2-1
abundance: NA
d_gene: TRBD2

CDR3nt: TGTGCCAGCAGCCAAACTCCTAGCAATCAGCCCCAGCATTTT
CDR3aa: CASSQTPSNQPQHF
v_gene: TRBV6-5
j_gene: TRBJ1-5
abundance: NA
d_gene: NA

CDR3nt: TGCAGTGCTAGTGGGACTAGATACAATGAGCAGTTCTTC
CDR3aa: CSASGTRYNEQFF
v_gene: TRBV20-1
j_gene: TRBJ2-1
abundance: NA
d_gene: TRBD2

CDR3nt: TGTGCCAGCAGCCATTGGGACAAGGGTTGGATCCTTGGAGCTTTCTTT
CDR3aa: CASSHWDKGWILGAFF
v_gene: TRBV11-3
j_gene: TRBJ1-1
abundance: NA
d_gene: NA

CDR3nt: TGTGCCAGCAGCCAAGATCAGGGTTCTCCAGATACGCAGTATTTT
CDR3aa: CASSQDQGSPDTQYF
v_gene: TRBV3-1/TRBV3-2
j_gene: TRBJ2-3
abundance: NA
d_gene: NA

CDR3nt: TGTGCCAGTACTACACAGGGCGGTAGTCCTAATTCACCCCTCCACTTT
CDR3aa: CASTTQGGSPNSPLHF
v_gene: TRBV28
j_gene: TRBJ1-6
abundance: NA
d_gene: NA

CDR3nt: TGTGCCAGCAGACCCCCCGGGCAGGGGGCTGGCGGCTACACCTTC
CDR3aa: CASRPPGQGAGGYTF
v_gene: TRBV6-5
j_gene: TRBJ1-2
abundance: NA
d_gene: TRBD1

CDR3nt: TGTGCCAGCAGTTACTCGAACGGGGGTAATGAAAAACTGTTTTTT
CDR3aa: CASSYSNGGNEKLFF
v_gene: TRBV6-5
j_gene: TRBJ1-4
abundance: NA
d_gene: NA

CDR3nt: TGTGCCAGCCCCCGGGGAAATACGCAGTATTTT
CDR3aa: CASPRGNTQYF
v_gene: TRBV2
j_gene: TRBJ2-3
abundance: many
d_gene: NA

CDR3nt: TGTGCCAGCAGTGTGGAGCCTCGTTCTGGCTACACCTTC
CDR3aa: CASSVEPRSGYTF
v_gene: TRBV2
j_gene: TRBJ1-2
abundance: NA
d_gene: NA